The 30 T cell receptor beta chains given below trace back to one sample, sequenced in a study of cytotoxic CD8 clonotypes in ibrutinib-treated CLL. This table comes from immunoSEQ multiplex PCR, and its TCRdb copy is limited to in-frame clones, with some not included. This sample has over 25,000 clones; 70% to 80% occur once, and the top ten carry approximately 50%. The specimen was PBMCs, collected after 36 months of ibrutinib treatment. The receptor source for this set is a human donor with chronic lymphocytic leukemia.

The V gene is TRBV5-1, the J gene TRBJ1-2, with 7 bases that match TRBD1. CDR3 length: 16 amino acids. With V trimmed by 0 bases and J by 4 bases, 9 bases remained unmatched. Germline CDR1 is SGHRS and CDR2 is YFSETQ. The DNA of the CDR3 is TGCGCCAGCAGCTTGGCACAGGGGCGATCGATCTATGGCTACACCTTC. As protein: CASSLAQGRSIYGYTF.

The chain couples TRBV27 to TRBJ1-2, with a possible D match to TRBD1 (5 bases). Germline V gene sequence: CDR1 MNHEY, CDR2 SMNVEV (reference sequence). This CDR3 region has 15 residues. V was clipped by 5 bases and J by 6 bases, with 19 bases between them. In DNA form, the CDR3 reads TGTGCCAGCAGTCCCCGACCTACAGGTTACGATGGCTACACCTTC. It translates to CASSPRPTGYDGYTF.

V is TRBV4-2 and J is TRBJ2-5; perhaps TRBD2 as D (6 bases). Germline-derived CDR1 and CDR2 are LGHNA and YNFKEQ. V lost 1 base and J 5 bases, leaving 11 bases between the germline ends. The CDR3 spans 14 residues. CDR3 nucleotide sequence: TGTGCCAGCAGCCAAGTCGGCGGGGCGGAGACCCAGTACTTC. It codes for CASSQVGGAETQYF.

The rearrangement uses TRBV5-6 and TRBJ2-7; unclear D gene. V lost 2 bases and J lost 2, with 11 bases in between. This CDR3 spans 14 amino acids. CDR1 SGHDT and CDR2 YYEEEE come from the germline V gene. The CDR3 DNA follows: TGTGCCAGCAGCTTTACGTCTCTAGCCTACGAGCAGTACTTC. It is translated as CASSFTSLAYEQYF.

This CDR3 is CASSLGGLGAFF. As DNA, the CDR3 is TGCGCCAGCAGCTTGGGCGGGCTCGGAGCTTTCTTT. The genes are TRBV5-1 and TRBJ1-1, with D hard to call. Per the germline V gene, CDR1 is SGHRS and CDR2 is YFSETQ. The length of the CDR3 is 12 residues. Between the trimmed V and J ends, which lost 0 bases and 10 bases, there was a span of 10 bases.

The chain couples TRBV18 to TRBJ2-4; D is undetermined. The V and J ends lost 4 bases and 10 bases respectively, with 17 bases between them. CDR1 KGHSH and CDR2 LQKENI come from the germline V gene. The CDR3 spans 14 residues. Written as DNA, the CDR3 is TGTGCCAGCTCACAGCTACGCCTTCAAGGAATTCAGTACTTC. Protein: CASSQLRLQGIQYF.

This chain uses TRBV7-2 with TRBJ2-7; TRBD1 aligns across 7 bases. With 4 bases clipped from V and 4 bases from J, the junction kept 4 bases outside the gene matches. The CDR3 runs 13 residues. Germline CDR1 SGHTA, CDR2 FQGNSA. The CDR3 DNA reads as TGTGCCAGCAGCTACGACAGGGCATACGAGCAGTACTTC. It yields the protein CASSYDRAYEQYF.

The chain joins TRBV14 to TRBJ2-5; D is ambiguous. Germline CDR1 and CDR2: SGHDN and FVKESK. This CDR3 has 15 residues. The V and J ends lost 1 base and 4 bases respectively, with 13 bases between them. CDR3 sequence: CASSQGVMFIETQYF. CDR3 bases: TGTGCCAGCAGCCAAGGGGTCATGTTCATAGAGACCCAGTACTTC.

The genes are TRBV11-2 and TRBJ1-6; D is unresolved. Trimming shortened V by 4 bases and J by 6 bases, and 13 bases separated the two germline ends. In germline, CDR1 is SGHAT, CDR2 FQNNGV. The CDR3 is 15 amino acids. The CDR3 is CASSWTADGNSPLHF. The CDR3 nucleotides are TGTGCCAGCAGCTGGACGGCAGACGGTAATTCACCCCTCCACTTT.

Here the CDR3 reads CASSSSYGTLYGYTF. The CDR3 coding sequence is TGTGCCAGCAGTTCGTCTTATGGGACACTCTATGGCTACACCTTC. The V and J genes are TRBV6-5 and TRBJ1-2; perhaps TRBD1 as D (6 bases). Germline lookup yields CDR1 MNHEY and CDR2 SVGAGI. CDR3 length equals 15 residues. Trimming stripped 4 bases from V and 4 bases from J, with 16 bases between.

The chain is built from TRBV7-9 and TRBJ2-1, with 8 positions matching TRBD2. Germline assignment: CDR1 SEHNR and CDR2 FQNEAQ (reference sequence). The CDR3 has 12 amino acids. Germline trimming cut 11 bases from V and 4 bases from J; bases unmatched to any gene: 4. As DNA, the CDR3 is TGTGCCCGCGGGGGGCCTTACAATGAGCAGTTCTTC. It encodes CARGGPYNEQFF.

The V gene is TRBV27, the J gene TRBJ1-1; D gene unclear. The V end was cut by 6 bases, the J end by 4 bases, with 6 bases between. The length of the CDR3 is 11 residues. The germline V gene encodes CDR1 MNHEY and CDR2 SMNVEV (reference sequence). Here the CDR3 DNA reads TGTGCCAGCAGCTCGGTCACTGAAGCTTTCTTT. Residues: CASSSVTEAFF.

This rearrangement joins TRBV30 to TRBJ1-1; D unclear. This CDR3 has 13 amino acids. Looked up from germline, CDR1 is GTSNPN and CDR2 is SVGIG (reference sequence). Trimming cost V 2 bases and J 5 bases, with 12 bases left between them. CDR3 nucleotide sequence: TGTGCCTGGAGTCCTGAGGGAGGTACTGAAGCTTTCTTT. It is translated as CAWSPEGGTEAFF. The full variable domain, rest sourced from reference TRBV30 and TRBJ1-1, is SQTIHQWPATLVQPVGSPLSLECTVEGTSNPNLYWYRQAAGRGLQLLFYSVGIGQISSEVPQNLSASRPQDRQFILSSKKLLLSDSGFYLCAWSPEGGTEAFFGQGTRLTVV.

V is TRBV5-4 and J is TRBJ1-4, with D hard to call. CDR3 length equals 15 residues. Germline CDR1 is SGHNT and CDR2 is YYREEE (reference sequence). Deletions cut 3 bases from V and 8 bases from J, with 17 bases between. The chain's CDR3 is CASSSWTREAEKLFF. CDR3 nucleotides: TGTGCCAGCAGCTCTTGGACCCGGGAGGCAGAAAAACTGTTTTTT.

This clone was detected a few times. The V gene is TRBV18, the J gene TRBJ1-5; a possible D gene is TRBD1 (5 bases). Trimming took off 3 bases at V and 11 bases at J, with 14 bases between the two ends. Per germline, CDR1 KGHSH and CDR2 LQKENI. The CDR3 contains 13 residues. The CDR3 loop is CASSPTGSGAQHF. The DNA for the CDR3 is TGTGCCAGCTCACCCACCGGTTCGGGGGCCCAGCATTTT.

This clone came up a few times. This chain links TRBV12-2 with TRBJ1-1. TRBV12-2 is tagged as a pseudogene. CDR3 length: 14 residues. The chain's CDR3 is CASRLEAPGTEAFF. As DNA, the CDR3 is TGTGCAAGTCGCTTAGAGGCCCCCGGAACTGAAGCTTTCTTT.

The chain carries TRBV5-4 and TRBJ2-2, with 7 bases aligning to TRBD1. Germline CDR1 is SGHNT and CDR2 is YYREEE (reference sequence). This CDR3 contains 14 residues. The J segment lost 9 bases and the V segment lost 1 base, leaving 6 bases of the junction unmatched. The CDR3 region is CASSLSRGMRELFF. In nucleotides, the CDR3 is TGTGCCAGCAGCTTGTCCAGGGGGATGCGGGAGCTGTTTTTT.

This clone appeared a few times. The chain has TRBV4-3 and TRBJ2-7; D call uncertain. With 4 bases removed from V and 2 bases from J, the gap between germline ends came to 12 bases. CDR3 length: 14 residues. CDR1 LGHNA and CDR2 YSLEER come from the germline V gene. CDR3 DNA sequence: TGCGCCAGCAGCCTCTCCGTGGATACCTACGAGCAGTACTTC. Translated, it gives CASSLSVDTYEQYF.

The chain recombines TRBV15 with TRBJ2-7; D call uncertain. Germline V gene data show CDR1 as LNHNV and CDR2 as YYDKDF (reference sequence). There are 15 residues in the CDR3. V lost 3 bases to trimming and J lost 2 bases, with 14 bases between them. CDR3: CATSRGGLSAYEQYF. The CDR3 DNA reads TGTGCCACCAGCAGGGGTGGGCTATCGGCCTACGAGCAGTACTTC. Full variable domain (remainder filled in from reference TRBV15 and TRBJ2-7): DAMVIQNPRYQVTQFGKPVTLSCSQTLNHNVMYWYQQKSSQAPKLLFHYYDKDFNNEADTPDNFQSRRPNTSFCFLDIRSPGLGDTAMYLCATSRGGLSAYEQYFGPGTRLTVT.

This sequence joins TRBV4-2 and TRBJ2-1; 8 bases are a match to TRBD2. The V and J ends lost 0 bases and 7 bases, in that order; junction bases with no gene match: 8. Germline CDR1 LGHNA, CDR2 YNFKEQ. The CDR3 totals 16 residues. CDR3 DNA: TGTGCCAGCAGCCAAGAGAGAAGCGGGGGTGGGAATGAGCAGTTCTTC. Its translation is CASSQERSGGGNEQFF.

The gene calls are TRBV10-3 and TRBJ1-1; 7 bases are a match to TRBD1. V gave up 7 bases and J gave up 5 bases; unmatched junction bases: 7. The CDR3 runs to 13 residues. CDR1 is ENHRY and CDR2 is SYGVKD in the germline V gene. CDR3 in DNA: TGTGCCATCACTCCGGACAGGAGGACTGAAGCTTTCTTT. It yields the protein CAITPDRRTEAFF.

The chain uses TRBV5-1 and TRBJ1-1, with 7 nucleotides matching TRBD1. CDR3 length equals 14 residues. Germline loops: CDR1 SGHRS, CDR2 YFSETQ. The J segment lost 7 bases and the V segment lost 2 bases, leaving 8 bases of the junction unmatched. The CDR3 here is CASSFRGEEGEAFF. The CDR3 DNA is TGCGCCAGCAGCTTCAGGGGGGAAGAGGGTGAAGCTTTCTTT.

V is TRBV7-9 and J is TRBJ2-7; possibly TRBD2 for D (5 bases). Germline-derived CDR1 and CDR2 are SEHNR and FQNEAQ (reference sequence). The V end was cut by 1 base, the J end by 3 bases, with 7 bases between. The CDR3 extends over 13 amino acids. CDR3 coding DNA: TGTGCCAGCAGCTTAGAAGGAGGCTACGAGCAGTACTTC. Translated: CASSLEGGYEQYF. Full variable domain (rest looked up from reference TRBV7-9 and TRBJ2-7): DTGVSQNPRHKITKRGQNVTFRCDPISEHNRLYWYRQTLGQGPEFLTYFQNEAQLEKSRLLSDRFSAERPKGSFSTLEIQRTEQGDSAMYLCASSLEGGYEQYFGPGTRLTVT.

The chain recombines TRBV2 with TRBJ2-2; D is perhaps TRBD1 (6 bases). The CDR3 covers 14 residues. The germline CDR1 and CDR2 sequences are SNHLY and FYNNEI. The ends were cut back, 4 bases at V and 0 bases at J, with 6 bases in the middle. CDR3 region: CASSGTANTGELFF. CDR3 nucleotide sequence: TGTGCCAGCAGTGGGACAGCGAACACCGGGGAGCTGTTTTTT.

The DNA for the CDR3 is TGCGCCAGCAGTGAGTCGTGGCTAGCGGGCACAGATACGCAGTATTTT. It is translated as CASSESWLAGTDTQYF. J is TRBJ2-3 and V is TRBV10-2, with 7 nucleotides matching TRBD2. CDR3 length: 16 residues. Trimming removed 0 bases from V and 1 base from J; junction bases left unmatched: 4. Germline CDR1 is WSHSY and CDR2 is SAAADI.

This clone has more than one count but fewer than ten. This chain uses TRBV30 with TRBJ1-2; tentative D call: TRBD1 (5 bases). The CDR3 sequence is 14 residues long. CDR1 is GTSNPN and CDR2 is SVGIG in the germline V gene (reference sequence). V dropped 3 bases and J dropped 4 bases, with 15 bases sitting between them. The CDR3 DNA sequence: TGTGCCTGGAGCGACCTAGACAGAGCCTATGGCTACACCTTC. Its translation: CAWSDLDRAYGYTF.

V gene TRBV29-1 combines with J gene TRBJ2-2; the D is unclear. V was shortened by 3 bases and J by 5 bases, with 10 bases between the two germline ends. CDR3 size: 13 residues. Germline CDR1 is SQVTM and CDR2 is ANQGSEA. The CDR3 DNA sequence: TGCAGCGTTGACAAGGGATGGACCGGGGAGCTGTTTTTT. Translation gives CSVDKGWTGELFF.

CDR3 protein: CASSGARGNYGYTF. CDR3 coding DNA: TGTGCCAGCAGCGGGGCTCGGGGAAACTATGGCTACACCTTC. This rearrangement joins TRBV6-1 to TRBJ1-2; D is possibly TRBD1 (5 bases). The germline V gene has CDR1 MNHNS and CDR2 SASEGT. This CDR3 has 14 amino acids. With 6 bases removed from V and 2 bases from J, the gap between germline ends came to 13 bases.

The chain combines TRBV4-1 with TRBJ2-1, with TRBD2 identical over 9 bases. Trimming at V came to 0 bases and at J to 5 bases, leaving 14 bases not matched to a gene. Germline-derived CDR1 and CDR2 are MGHRA and YSYEKL. This CDR3 is built from 19 residues. Written as DNA, the CDR3 is TGCGCCAGCAGCCAAGATCGTCGGGCTAGCGGGGCCCACAACAATGAGCAGTTCTTC. The encoded protein is CASSQDRRASGAHNNEQFF.

The rearrangement links TRBV27 to TRBJ1-6; 7 positions agree with TRBD1. Germline V gene lookup returns CDR1 MNHEY and CDR2 SMNVEV (reference sequence). This CDR3 comprises 14 residues. The trim removed 4 bases at V and 7 bases at J, leaving 4 bases unmatched. The chain's CDR3 is CASSSGTANSPLHF. The CDR3 DNA sequence: TGTGCCAGCAGTTCCGGGACAGCCAATTCACCCCTCCACTTT.